This T cell receptor beta chain originates from a study of blood T cell repertoires in COVID-19. Study summary: Researchers got acute and convalescent COVID-19 samples from the United States, Italy and Spain.

Participants came from some 23 US areas, aged about 18 to 95 years. Among Cohort 3 donors, those recovered had two negative PCRs, clearance, or symptom resolution. How the authors handled the data: Amplification of reference gene primers provided the estimated nucleated cell counts. Sequencing used immunoSEQ multiplex PCR; TCRdb keeps in-frame clones, though not all of them. V, J and clone size were drawn from that table, and D and trimming were deduced from the DNA. Found here are some 350,000 clones, roughly 87% of them singletons; the top ten hold under 3%. From germline, CDR1 is SQVTM and CDR2 ANQGSEA. There are 14 residues in the CDR3. With 0 bases clipped from V and 4 bases from J, the junction kept 2 bases outside the gene matches.

This TCR was recovered from a woman in her twenties or thirties who had recovered from COVID-19. The sequencing sample was made of PBMCs or T cells enriched from blood (not recorded which). The gene calls are TRBV29-1 and TRBJ1-3, with 8 bases identical to TRBD1. CDR3 nucleotides: TGCAGCGTTGAAGACAGGGGGCTCGGAAACACCATATATTTT. Its protein product is CSVEDRGLGNTIYF. Together with reference TRBV29-1 and TRBJ1-3, the CDR3 gives the full variable domain: SAVISQKPSRDICQRGTSLTIQCQVDSQVTMMFWYRQQPGQSLTLIATANQGSEATYESGFVIDKFPISRPNLTFSTLTVSNMSPEDSSIYLCSVEDRGLGNTIYFGEGSWLTVV.